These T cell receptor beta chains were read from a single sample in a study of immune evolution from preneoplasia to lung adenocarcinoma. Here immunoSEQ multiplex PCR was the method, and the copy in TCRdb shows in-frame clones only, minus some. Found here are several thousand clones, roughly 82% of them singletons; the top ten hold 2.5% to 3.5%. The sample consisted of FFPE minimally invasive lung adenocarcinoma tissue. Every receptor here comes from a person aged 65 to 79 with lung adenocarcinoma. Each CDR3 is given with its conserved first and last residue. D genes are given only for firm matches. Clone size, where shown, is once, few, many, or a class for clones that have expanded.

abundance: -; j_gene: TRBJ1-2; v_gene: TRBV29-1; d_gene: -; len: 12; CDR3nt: TGCAGCGTTTACCGGGCGTCCGGGGGCTACACCTTC; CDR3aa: CSVYRASGGYTF
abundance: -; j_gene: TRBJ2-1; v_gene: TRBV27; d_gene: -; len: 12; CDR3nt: TGTGCCAGCTGGGACCTATACAATGAGCAGTTCTTC; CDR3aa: CASWDLYNEQFF
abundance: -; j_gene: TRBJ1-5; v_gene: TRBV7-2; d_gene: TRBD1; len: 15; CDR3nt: TGTGCCAGCAGCTTGGGGTCCAGGGGGTGGCAGCCCCAGCATTTT; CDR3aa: CASSLGSRGWQPQHF
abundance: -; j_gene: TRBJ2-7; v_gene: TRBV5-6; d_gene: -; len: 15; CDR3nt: TGTGCCAGCAGCTTGGATAGGGGAGTCCCCTACGAGCAGTACTTC; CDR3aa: CASSLDRGVPYEQYF
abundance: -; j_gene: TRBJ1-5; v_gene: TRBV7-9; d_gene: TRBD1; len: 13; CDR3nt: TGTGCCAGCAGCCTAACAGGGGCTCAGCCCCAGCATTTT; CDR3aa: CASSLTGAQPQHF
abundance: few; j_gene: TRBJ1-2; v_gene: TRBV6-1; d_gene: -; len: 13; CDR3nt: TGTGCCAGCTCCCGGCTTACTAACTATGGCTACACCTTC; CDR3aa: CASSRLTNYGYTF
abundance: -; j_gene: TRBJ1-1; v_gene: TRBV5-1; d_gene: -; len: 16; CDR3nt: TGCGCCAGCAGCTTGGTGGGGCAGGGGATGAACACTGAAGCTTTCTTT; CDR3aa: CASSLVGQGMNTEAFF
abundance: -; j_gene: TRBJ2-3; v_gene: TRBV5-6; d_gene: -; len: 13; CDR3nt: TGTGCCAGCAGCTTGCGGGGCACAGATACGCAGTATTTT; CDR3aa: CASSLRGTDTQYF
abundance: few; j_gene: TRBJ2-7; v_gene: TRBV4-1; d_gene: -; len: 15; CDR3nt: TGCGCCAGCAGCCAAGTGGGAAGGGGCTTGCACGAGCAGTACTTC; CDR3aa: CASSQVGRGLHEQYF
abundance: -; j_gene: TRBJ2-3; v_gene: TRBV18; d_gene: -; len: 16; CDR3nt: TGTGCCAGCTCACTCGGACAAGTTTCCCGCACAGATACGCAGTATTTT; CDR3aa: CASSLGQVSRTDTQYF
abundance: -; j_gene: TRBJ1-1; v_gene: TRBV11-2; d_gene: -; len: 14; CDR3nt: TGTGCCAGCAGCTTAGGTGCGAAGGCTTCATTGGCTTTCTTT; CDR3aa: CASSLGAKASLAFF
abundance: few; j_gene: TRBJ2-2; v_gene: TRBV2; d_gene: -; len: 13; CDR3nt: TGTGCCAGCAGGACAGAACCTACCGGGGAGCTGTTTTTT; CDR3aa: CASRTEPTGELFF
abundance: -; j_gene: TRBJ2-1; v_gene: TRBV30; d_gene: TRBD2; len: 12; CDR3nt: TGTGCCTGGAAAGCGGGACCCAATGAGCAGTTCTTC; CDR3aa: CAWKAGPNEQFF
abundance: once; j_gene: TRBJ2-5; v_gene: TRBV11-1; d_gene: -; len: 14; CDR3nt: TGTGCCAGCAGCTTTAAAGGAGGACAAGAGACCCAGTACTTC; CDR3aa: CASSFKGGQETQYF
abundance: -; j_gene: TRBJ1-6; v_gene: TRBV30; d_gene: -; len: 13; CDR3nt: TGTGCCTGGAGTGTAGGGGGGAATTCACCCCTCCACTTT; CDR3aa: CAWSVGGNSPLHF
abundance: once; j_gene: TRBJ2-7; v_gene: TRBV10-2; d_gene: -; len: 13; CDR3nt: TGCGCCAGCAGTGAAACTGCGCGCTACGAGCAGTACTTC; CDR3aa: CASSETARYEQYF
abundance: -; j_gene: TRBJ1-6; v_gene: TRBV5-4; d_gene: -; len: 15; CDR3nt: TGTGCCAGCAGCTTAAACCCGGGGGGGAATTCACCCCTCCACTTT; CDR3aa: CASSLNPGGNSPLHF
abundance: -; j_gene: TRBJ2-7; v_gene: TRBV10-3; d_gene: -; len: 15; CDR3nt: TGTGCCATCAGTGGAGGGCTACAGGGCCCCTACGAGCAGTACTTC; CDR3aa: CAISGGLQGPYEQYF
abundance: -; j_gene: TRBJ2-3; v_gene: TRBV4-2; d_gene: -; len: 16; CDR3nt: TGTGCCAGCAGCCAATCCGTAGCAGGAGGGACAGATACGCAGTATTTT; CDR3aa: CASSQSVAGGTDTQYF
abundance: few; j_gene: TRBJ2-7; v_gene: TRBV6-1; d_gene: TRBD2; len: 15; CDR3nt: TGTGCCAGCAAGCCCCTAGCGGGAGAACTCTACGAGCAGTACTTC; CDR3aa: CASKPLAGELYEQYF
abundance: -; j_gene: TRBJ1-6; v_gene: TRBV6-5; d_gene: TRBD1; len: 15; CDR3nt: TGTGCCAGCAGTCCGCAGGGGGCTTATAATTCACCCCTCCACTTT; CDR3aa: CASSPQGAYNSPLHF
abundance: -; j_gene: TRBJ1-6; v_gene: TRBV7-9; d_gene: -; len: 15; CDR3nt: TGTGCCAGCAGCTTAAAAGGGGGGTATAATTCACCCCTCCACTTT; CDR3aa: CASSLKGGYNSPLHF
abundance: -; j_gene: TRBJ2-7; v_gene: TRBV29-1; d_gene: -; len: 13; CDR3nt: TGCAGCGTTCAAGCAGGGGCGGGTGACGAGCAGTACTTC; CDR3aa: CSVQAGAGDEQYF
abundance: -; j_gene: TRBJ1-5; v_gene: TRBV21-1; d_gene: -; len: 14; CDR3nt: TGTGCCAGCAACATGACAGGGAGAGGTCAGCCCCAGCATTTT; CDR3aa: CASNMTGRGQPQHF
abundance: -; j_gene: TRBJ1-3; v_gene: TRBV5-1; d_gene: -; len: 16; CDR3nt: TGCGCCAGCAGCTTGGGGCAGGGAGGCTCTGGAAACACCATATATTTT; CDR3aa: CASSLGQGGSGNTIYF
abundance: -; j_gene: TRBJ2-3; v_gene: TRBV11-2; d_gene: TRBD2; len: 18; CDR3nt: TGTGCCAGCAGCTCCGGGACTAGCGGGGTATTTAGCACAGATACGCAGTATTTT; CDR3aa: CASSSGTSGVFSTDTQYF
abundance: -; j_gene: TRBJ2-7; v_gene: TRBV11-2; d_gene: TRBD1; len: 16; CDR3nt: TGTGCCAGCAGCTCGATAAAAGGGGGCTATTCTTACGAGCAGTACTTC; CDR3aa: CASSSIKGGYSYEQYF
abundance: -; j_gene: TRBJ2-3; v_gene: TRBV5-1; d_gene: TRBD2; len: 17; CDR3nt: TGCGCCAGCAGCGCCACTAGCGGGGGGCCTAGCACAGATACGCAGTATTTT; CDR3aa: CASSATSGGPSTDTQYF
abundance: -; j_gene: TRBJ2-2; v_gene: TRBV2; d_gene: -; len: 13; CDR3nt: TGTGCCAGCAGAATACTAGTAGCCGGGGAGCTGTTTTTT; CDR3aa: CASRILVAGELFF
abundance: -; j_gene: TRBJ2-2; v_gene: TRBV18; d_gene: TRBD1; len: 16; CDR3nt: TGTGCCAGCTCACCGCGGGACAGGGCGAACACCGGGGAGCTGTTTTTT; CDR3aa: CASSPRDRANTGELFF
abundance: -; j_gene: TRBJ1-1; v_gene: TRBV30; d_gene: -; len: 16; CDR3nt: TGTGCCTGGAATGACAGACGTGGTGCGCTTTTTACTGAAGCTTTCTTT; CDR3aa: CAWNDRRGALFTEAFF
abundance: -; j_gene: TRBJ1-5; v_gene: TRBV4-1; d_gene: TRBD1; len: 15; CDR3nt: TGCGCCAGCAGCCAATCCGGGACAGCATATCAGCCCCAGCATTTT; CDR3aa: CASSQSGTAYQPQHF
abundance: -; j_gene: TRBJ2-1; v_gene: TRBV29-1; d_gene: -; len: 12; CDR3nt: TGCAGCGGGGGGTATCGTGGGGATGAGCAGTTCTTC; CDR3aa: CSGGYRGDEQFF
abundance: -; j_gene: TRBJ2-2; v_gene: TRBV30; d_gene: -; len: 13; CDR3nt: TGTGCCTGGAGACAGGGAAATACCGGGGAGCTGTTTTTT; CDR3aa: CAWRQGNTGELFF
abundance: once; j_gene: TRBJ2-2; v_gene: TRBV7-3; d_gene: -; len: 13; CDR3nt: TGTGCCAGCAGTCCCTCTCTAACCGGGGAGCTGTTTTTT; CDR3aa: CASSPSLTGELFF
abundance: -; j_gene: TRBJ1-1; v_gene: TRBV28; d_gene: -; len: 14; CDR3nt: TGTGCCAGCAGTACCCCGCCAAGGAACACTGAAGCTTTCTTT; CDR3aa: CASSTPPRNTEAFF
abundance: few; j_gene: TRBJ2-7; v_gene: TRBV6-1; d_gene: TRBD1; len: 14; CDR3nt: TGTGCCAGCAGATCGACAGGGGGGATCTACGAGCAGTACTTC; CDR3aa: CASRSTGGIYEQYF
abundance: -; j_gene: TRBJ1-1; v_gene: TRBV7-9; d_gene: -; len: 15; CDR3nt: TGTGCCAGCAGCTTATTGACGGGGGGCTGGACTGAAACTTTCTTT; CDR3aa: CASSLLTGGWTETFF
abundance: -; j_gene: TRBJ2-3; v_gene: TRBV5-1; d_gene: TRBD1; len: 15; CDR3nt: TGCGCCAGCAGCGCCGGGACAGGGGTAACAGATACGCAGTATTTT; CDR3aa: CASSAGTGVTDTQYF
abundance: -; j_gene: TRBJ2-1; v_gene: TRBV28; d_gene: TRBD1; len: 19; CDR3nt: TGTGCCAGCTACGCCTTGGCCTTCCTGGGGTCGACAGGGGCCAATGAGCAGTTCTTC; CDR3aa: CASYALAFLGSTGANEQFF
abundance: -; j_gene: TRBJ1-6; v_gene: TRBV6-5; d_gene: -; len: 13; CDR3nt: TGTGCCAGCAGCCTTGACAGGAATTCACCCCTCCACTTT; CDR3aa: CASSLDRNSPLHF
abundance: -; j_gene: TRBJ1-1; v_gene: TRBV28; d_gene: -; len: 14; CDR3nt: TGTGCCAGCAGTTTAGCAGTTCGTGGAACTGAAGCTTTCTTT; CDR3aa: CASSLAVRGTEAFF
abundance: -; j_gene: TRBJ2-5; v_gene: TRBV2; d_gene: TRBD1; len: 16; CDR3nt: TGTGCCAGCAGGCGGGGACAGGGGGCTAGGAGAGAGACCCAGTACTTC; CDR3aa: CASRRGQGARRETQYF
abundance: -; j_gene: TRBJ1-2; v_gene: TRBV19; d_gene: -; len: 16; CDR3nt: TGTGCCAGTACCCCCCGGCAAGGCGGTACTAACTATGGCTACACCTTC; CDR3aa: CASTPRQGGTNYGYTF
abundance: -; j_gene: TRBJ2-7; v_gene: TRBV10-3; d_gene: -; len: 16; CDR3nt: TGTGCCATCAGTGGAACGTCGACAGGAGAGACGTACGCGCAGTACTTC; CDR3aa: CAISGTSTGETYAQYF
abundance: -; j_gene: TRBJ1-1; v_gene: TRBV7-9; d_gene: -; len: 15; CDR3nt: TGTGCCAGCAGCTCCTTTAGGGGGGCGAACACTGAAGCTTTCTTT; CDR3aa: CASSSFRGANTEAFF
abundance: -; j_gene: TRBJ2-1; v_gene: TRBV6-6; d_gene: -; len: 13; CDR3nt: TGTGCCAGCAGTTACGCGGACCAAAATGAGCAGTTCTTC; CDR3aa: CASSYADQNEQFF
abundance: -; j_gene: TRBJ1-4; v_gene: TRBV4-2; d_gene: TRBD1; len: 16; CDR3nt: TGTGCCAGCAGCCAAGTGAGGGACAGGAGGAATGAAAAACTGTTTTTT; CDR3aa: CASSQVRDRRNEKLFF
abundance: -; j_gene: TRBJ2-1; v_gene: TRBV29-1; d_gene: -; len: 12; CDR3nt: TGCAGCGTTACGACGGGAGTCAATGAGCAGTTCTTC; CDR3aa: CSVTTGVNEQFF
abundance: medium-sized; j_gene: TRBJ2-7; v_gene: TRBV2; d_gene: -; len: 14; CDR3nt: TGTGCCAGCAGTGAGGGCCTTATCCCCTACGAGCAGTACTTC; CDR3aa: CASSEGLIPYEQYF
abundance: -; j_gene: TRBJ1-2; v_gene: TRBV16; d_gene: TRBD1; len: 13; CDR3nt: TGTGCCAGCAGCCAGCAGACAGGGAACGGCTACACCTTC; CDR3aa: CASSQQTGNGYTF
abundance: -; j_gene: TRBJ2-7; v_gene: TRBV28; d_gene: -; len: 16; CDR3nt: TGTGCCAGCAGTACCACCGGGACGGGACTCGGGTACGAGCAGTACTTC; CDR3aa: CASSTTGTGLGYEQYF
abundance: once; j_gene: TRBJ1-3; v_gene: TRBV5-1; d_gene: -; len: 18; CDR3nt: TGCGCCAGCAGCTTGGTCCCGACCGGTTATAACTCTGGAAACACCATATATTTT; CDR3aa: CASSLVPTGYNSGNTIYF
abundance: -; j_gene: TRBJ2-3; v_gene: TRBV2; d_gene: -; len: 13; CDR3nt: TGTGCCAGTCGAGGGGGAGTGACAGATACGCAGTATTTT; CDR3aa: CASRGGVTDTQYF
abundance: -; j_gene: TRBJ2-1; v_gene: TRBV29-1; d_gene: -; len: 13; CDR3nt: TGCAGCACACAGATGGGACTTAGCTCTGAGCAGTTCTTC; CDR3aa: CSTQMGLSSEQFF
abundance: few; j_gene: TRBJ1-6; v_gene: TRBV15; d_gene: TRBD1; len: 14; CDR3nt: TGTGCCACCAGCAGTAGACAGGGTCACTCACCCCTCCACTTT; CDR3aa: CATSSRQGHSPLHF
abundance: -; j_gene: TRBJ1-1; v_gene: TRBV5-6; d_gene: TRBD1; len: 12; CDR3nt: TGTGCCAGCAGCTCATGGACAGGGCTGGCTTTCTTT; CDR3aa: CASSSWTGLAFF